This TCR beta chain emerged from a study of cytotoxic CD8 clonotypes in ibrutinib-treated CLL. The repertoire was sequenced with immunoSEQ multiplex PCR; TCRdb's copy has only in-frame clones and lacks some. The sample carries roughly 330,000 clones, 67% recorded once. The CDR3 totals 15 residues. Trimming took 4 bases from V and 6 from J, leaving 19 bases between them. Germline CDR1 and CDR2: SGHVS and FNYEAQ. This receptor was taken from a human donor with chronic lymphocytic leukemia. The chain combines TRBV7-6 with TRBJ2-7; D unresolved. Sequenced material: PBMCs, taken after 36 months of ibrutinib treatment. The CDR3 reads CASSSPDGVTGEQYF. The CDR3 DNA follows: TGTGCCAGCAGCTCCCCGGACGGAGTGACGGGCGAGCAGTACTTC.